The clone carrying this TCR beta chain was counted at least ten times. Each cDNA held unique molecular identifiers, and template switching gave it a universal primer site. TCRdb re-analysed the 5' RACE reads in MiXCR, keeping a single row per CDR3 protein. This repertoire shows some 240,000 distinct CDR3 sequences, approximately 8.6% found once; its top ten account for less than 4%. The CDR3 runs 16 residues. Trimming removed 2 bases from V and 6 bases from J, with 14 bases in between. This specimen comes from a study of identical twins. These same records also appear under a second study, on yellow fever vaccine responses in identical twins.

Sequencing input: CD8+ T cells sorted from blood. The chain is built from TRBV12-3 or TRBV12-4 and TRBJ2-6, with a tentative D call TRBD1 (5 bases). The clonotype comes from a woman younger than 30 in good health. The DNA of the CDR3 is TGTGCCAGCAGTTTACTGGGGCCCAGTACGGCCAACGTCCTGACTTTC. This codes for CASSLLGPSTANVLTF.